The sequence of this T cell receptor (beta chain) was determined in a study of T cell changes during pregnancy in multiple sclerosis. CDR1 is SNHLY and CDR2 is FYNNEI in the germline V gene. The CDR3 runs to 12 residues. V gave up 5 bases and J gave up 2 bases, with 4 bases separating them. Repertoires were generated with immunoSEQ multiplex PCR, while TCRdb's copy carries only in-frame clones and drops some. Of 40,000 to 50,000 clones in the sample, about 88% were seen once. The specimen was CD4+ T cells from peripheral blood mononuclear cells, collected in the first trimester of pregnancy. The rearrangement joins TRBV2 to TRBJ1-3; D ambiguous. The clonotype was recovered from a female donor with multiple sclerosis, enrolled in a pregnancy study. The CDR3 reads CASSPTGNTIYF. The CDR3 DNA reads as TGTGCCAGCAGTCCTACTGGAAACACCATATATTTT.